A selection of T cell receptor beta chains follows, all from one sample in a study of blood T cell repertoires in COVID-19. Some clones are missing from TCRdb's copy, which holds only in-frame ones; the method was immunoSEQ multiplex PCR. The sample lists 75,000 to 100,000 clones, roughly 83% occurring once. Specimen: peripheral blood. These receptors all come from a human donor in a cohort sampled during active COVID-19. Both conserved end residues are part of each CDR3. The D gene is left open where the match is weak. Clone size is stated in some rows and not others, as once, few, many or a class when expanded.

TRBJ1-2,TRBV19,TRBD1,14,NA,TGTGCCAGTACCGTGACAGGGGGCGGCTATGGCTACACCTTC,CASTVTGGGYGYTF
TRBJ2-7,TRBV29-1,NA,11,few,TGCAGCGTTGAGGTCAGCTACGAGCAGTACTTC,CSVEVSYEQYF
TRBJ1-4,TRBV18,NA,14,NA,TGTGCCAGCTCCCTGACAGCAACTAATGAAAAACTGTTTTTT,CASSLTATNEKLFF
TRBJ2-3,TRBV4-3,TRBD2,18,NA,TGCGCCAGCAGCCAAGATTGGTCTAGCGGGGGAGGCACAGATACGCAGTATTTT,CASSQDWSSGGGTDTQYF
TRBJ2-1,TRBV3-1/TRBV3-2,NA,13,NA,TGTGCCAGCAGCCAAACAGAGTACAATGAGCAGTTCTTC,CASSQTEYNEQFF
TRBJ2-7,TRBV5-4,TRBD1,13,once,TGTGCCAGCAGCTTGTTCGCGACAGGGGTGCAGTACTTC,CASSLFATGVQYF
TRBJ1-1,TRBV2,NA,14,few,TGTGCCAGCAGTGAAATTCGGGGTTTCACTGAAGCTTTCTTT,CASSEIRGFTEAFF
TRBJ2-7,TRBV9,TRBD1,16,NA,TGTGCCAGCAGCGTAGCGGACAGGGGACTCTCCTACGAGCAGTACTTC,CASSVADRGLSYEQYF
TRBJ2-7,TRBV10-2,TRBD2,14,NA,TGCGCCAGCAGTGAAATGCGGGGGGCCTACGAGCAGTACTTC,CASSEMRGAYEQYF
TRBJ1-5,TRBV5-8,TRBD1,14,NA,TGTGCCAGCAGCTCTCGACAGGGTAGGCAGCCCCAGCATTTT,CASSSRQGRQPQHF
TRBJ1-6,TRBV3-1/TRBV3-2,TRBD1,16,NA,TGTGCCAGCAGCCAATCGCCGCCAGGGGGCTGGTCACCCCTCCACTTT,CASSQSPPGGWSPLHF
TRBJ2-7,TRBV23-1,NA,13,once,TGCGCCACTCCCCGGGACACCGACTACGAGCAGTACTTC,CATPRDTDYEQYF
TRBJ2-2,TRBV18,TRBD1,15,once,TGTGCCAGCTCACCCCCGACAGGGCTCACCGGGGAGCTGTTTTTT,CASSPPTGLTGELFF
TRBJ2-5,TRBV3-1/TRBV3-2,TRBD1,16,NA,TGTGCCAGCAGCCAAGATATGCAAGGGGGCAAGGAGACCCAGTACTTC,CASSQDMQGGKETQYF
TRBJ2-1,TRBV2,NA,15,many,TGTGCCAGCAGTACCACCGTAGGGGCGTTCAATGAGCAGTTCTTC,CASSTTVGAFNEQFF
TRBJ1-1,TRBV4-1,NA,14,NA,TGCGCCAGCAGCCCAGGGCGAGAGAACACTGAAGCTTTCTTT,CASSPGRENTEAFF
TRBJ1-2,TRBV7-8,TRBD1,15,NA,TGTGCCAGCACCAAAAGTATAGGGGGCTACTATGGCTACACCTTC,CASTKSIGGYYGYTF
TRBJ2-3,TRBV12-1,NA,17,once,TGTGCCAGCAGTTATACCCGGGAGAAGCTTAGCACAGATACGCAGTATTTT,CASSYTREKLSTDTQYF
TRBJ2-7,TRBV5-1,NA,15,NA,TGCGCCAGCAGCTATGACGGGGGGCGAGTGAGTGAGCAGTACTTC,CASSYDGGRVSEQYF
TRBJ1-1,TRBV6-1,TRBD1,18,NA,TGTGCCAGCAGTGACCCTCAAGGGGGCGCCGGACTGGGCACTGAAGCTTTCTTT,CASSDPQGGAGLGTEAFF
TRBJ2-7,TRBV19,NA,14,NA,TGTGCCAGTAGTATCGACAGGACCAACTACGAGCAGTACTTC,CASSIDRTNYEQYF
TRBJ2-5,TRBV10-1,TRBD2,15,NA,TGCGCCACCAACGGCGCGGGGGGGCGGGGGGAGACCCAGTACTTC,CATNGAGGRGETQYF
TRBJ1-1,TRBV27,NA,15,NA,TGTGCCAGCAGTTTATCTGACAGGCGGCACACTGAAGCTTTCTTT,CASSLSDRRHTEAFF
TRBJ1-5,TRBV7-2,NA,15,NA,TGTGCCAGCAGGGTCATGACAGCTAGCAATCAGCCCCAGCATTTT,CASRVMTASNQPQHF
TRBJ1-1,TRBV7-8,NA,15,NA,TGTGCCAGCAGCCCAGGGTGGGCAGAGAACACTGAAGCTTTCTTT,CASSPGWAENTEAFF
TRBJ2-7,TRBV7-2,TRBD1,16,NA,TGTGCCAGCAGCTTAGAAGGGGGCACCACTTCCTACGAGCAGTACTTC,CASSLEGGTTSYEQYF
TRBJ2-5,TRBV5-1,TRBD2,18,NA,TGCGCCAGCAGCTTGGGCCCCCGGGCTAGCGGTAGCCAAGAGACCCAGTACTTC,CASSLGPRASGSQETQYF
TRBJ2-1,TRBV2,NA,15,few,TGTGCCAGCAGTTTTCTTAGCTCGGGGTACAATGAGCAGTTCTTC,CASSFLSSGYNEQFF
TRBJ2-7,TRBV7-3,TRBD2,15,NA,TGTGCCAGCAGCTTAACTAGCGGGAGGCGGCACGAGCAGTACTTC,CASSLTSGRRHEQYF
TRBJ1-2,TRBV4-1,TRBD1,15,few,TGCGCCAGCAGCCAAGGGGACAGTCCGGTCTATGGCTACACCTTC,CASSQGDSPVYGYTF
TRBJ2-1,TRBV7-9,TRBD1,15,once,TGTGCCAGCAGCTTTAACAGGGGCTCCTACAATGAGCAGTTCTTC,CASSFNRGSYNEQFF
TRBJ1-1,TRBV6-6,TRBD1,16,NA,TGTGCCAGCAGACACCAACGGACAGGGCTCAACACTGAAGCTTTCTTT,CASRHQRTGLNTEAFF
TRBJ2-7,TRBV5-5,NA,14,NA,TGTGCCAGCAGCTTGGTTCGGGTCCCCTACGAGCAGTACTTC,CASSLVRVPYEQYF
TRBJ2-7,TRBV29-1,NA,14,NA,TGCAGCGTTGACGCAGGGGTGAATACCGACGAGCAGTACTTC,CSVDAGVNTDEQYF
TRBJ2-3,TRBV30,NA,13,NA,TGTGCCTGGCGCAAACTTACTCCAGATACGCAGTATTTT,CAWRKLTPDTQYF
TRBJ2-7,TRBV5-1,TRBD1,16,NA,TGCGCCAGCAGCTCGGGACAGGGCCGGTTGACCTACGAGCAGTACTTC,CASSSGQGRLTYEQYF